This T cell receptor beta chain is drawn from a study of blood T cell repertoires in COVID-19. At the level of the study: Sites across the United States, Italy and Spain contributed samples from acute and convalescent COVID-19.

Authors' processing steps: Reference gene primer amplification yielded estimated nucleated cell counts. Sequenced by immunoSEQ multiplex PCR; TCRdb stores in-frame clones only, minus some. The D gene and trimming were derived from the DNA, and the V and J assignments and clone size from that table. Of 300,000 to 350,000 clones listed, 88% are singletons. Participants classified as exposed had met a COVID-19 case within 2 weeks before study entry. This clone came up a few times. The CDR3 contains 13 residues. The V segment lost 11 bases and the J segment 4 bases; nucleotides outside the gene matches: 8. Germline V gene lookup returns CDR1 MNHEY and CDR2 SVGAGI.

This chain joins TRBV6-5 and TRBJ2-3, with TRBD1 matching over 8 bases. The clonotype originates from a woman aged 25 to 45 who had been exposed to COVID-19. The material sequenced was PBMCs or T cells enriched from blood (not recorded which). CDR3 bases: TGTGCCGGACAGGGACAGTTGGCAGATACGCAGTATTTT. This gives the protein CAGQGQLADTQYF.